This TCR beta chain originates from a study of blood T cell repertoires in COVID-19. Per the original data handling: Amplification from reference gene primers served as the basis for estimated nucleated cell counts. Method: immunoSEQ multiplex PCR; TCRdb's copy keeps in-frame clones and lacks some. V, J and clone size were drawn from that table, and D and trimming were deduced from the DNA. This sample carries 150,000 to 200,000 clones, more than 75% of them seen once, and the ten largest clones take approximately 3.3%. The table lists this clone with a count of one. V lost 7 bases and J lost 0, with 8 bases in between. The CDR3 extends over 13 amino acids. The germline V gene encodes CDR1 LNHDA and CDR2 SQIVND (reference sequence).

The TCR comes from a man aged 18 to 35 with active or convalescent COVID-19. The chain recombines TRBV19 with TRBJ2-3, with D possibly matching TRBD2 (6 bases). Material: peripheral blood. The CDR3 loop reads CASKAGSTDTQYF. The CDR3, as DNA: TGTGCCAGTAAGGCGGGGAGCACAGATACGCAGTATTTT.